The T cell receptor (beta chain) described here comes from a study of identifying expanded T cells in peripheral blood. Notes on the study in general: Over approximately two and four weeks, about 17 and 20 clones changed, versus approximately 1.1 between replicates. Clone count variance between roughly 2-week samples rose with total template count.

No infections or other immune events were documented during collection. A note on this clone: Its antigen is currently unknown.

Libraries were prepared by immunoSEQ multiplex PCR; TCRdb keeps only in-frame clonotypes and omits some of them. The table records about 100,000 clones, more than 70% of them present only once. Germline V gives CDR1 SGHTA, CDR2 FQGNSA. Deletions cut 0 bases from V and 3 bases from J, with 8 bases between. The CDR3 extends over 14 amino acids. Sequencing was done on a sample of blood. This receptor was identified in a person between 18 and 75 years old in good health. The J gene is TRBJ1-2, the V gene TRBV7-2; weak D call: TRBD1 (5 bases). The chain's CDR3 is CASSLAGGYYGYTF. The CDR3 DNA reads TGTGCCAGCAGCTTAGCCGGGGGATACTATGGCTACACCTTC.